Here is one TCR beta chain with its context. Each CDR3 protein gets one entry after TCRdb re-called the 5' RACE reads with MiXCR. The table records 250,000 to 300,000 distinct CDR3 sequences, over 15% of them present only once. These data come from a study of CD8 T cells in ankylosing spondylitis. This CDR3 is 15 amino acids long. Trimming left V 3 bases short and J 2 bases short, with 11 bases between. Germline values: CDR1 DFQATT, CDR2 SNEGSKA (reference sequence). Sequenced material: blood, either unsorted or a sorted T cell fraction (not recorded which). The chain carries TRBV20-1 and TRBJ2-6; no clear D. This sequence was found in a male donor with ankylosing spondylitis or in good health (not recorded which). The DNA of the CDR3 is TGCAGTGCTAGTACGTTGCCAACTGGGGCCAACGTCCTGACTTTC. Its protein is CSASTLPTGANVLTF.